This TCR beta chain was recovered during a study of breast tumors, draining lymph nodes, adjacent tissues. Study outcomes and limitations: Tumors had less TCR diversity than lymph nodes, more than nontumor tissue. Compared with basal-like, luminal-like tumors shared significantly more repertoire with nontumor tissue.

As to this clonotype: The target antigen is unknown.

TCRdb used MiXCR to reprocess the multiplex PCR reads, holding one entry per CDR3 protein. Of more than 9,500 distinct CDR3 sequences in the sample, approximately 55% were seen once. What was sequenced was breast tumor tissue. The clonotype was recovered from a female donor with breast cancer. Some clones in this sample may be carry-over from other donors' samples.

CDR3 residues: CASSLAGNHYGYTF. The CDR3 DNA is TGTGCCAGCAGCTTGGCCGGAAATCACTATGGCTACACCTTC. V and J are TRBV5-6 and TRBJ1-2; D is uncertain. The V end lost 0 bases, the J end lost 3 bases, and 9 bases lay between the germline ends. The V gene's germline CDR1 is SGHDT and CDR2 YYEEEE. The length of the CDR3 is 14 residues.